These T cell receptor beta chains were read from a single sample in a study of cytomegalovirus exposure and HLA in healthy donors. The data were produced by immunoSEQ multiplex PCR, yet TCRdb's version contains in-frame clones alone and is incomplete. The data show about 170,000 clones, with 80% seen just once and 4.5% held by the top ten. The sample comprised PBMCs. All receptors come from a woman aged 50 to 60 in good health and CMV-seropositive. CDR3s include the opening cysteine and the closing phenylalanine or tryptophan. D genes are given only for firm matches. For some rows the clone size is stated as once, few or many, or as a class when expanded; others skip it.

clone_size j_call v_call d_call cdr3_aa cdr3_nt
. TRBJ2-1 TRBV7-2 TRBD2 CASSSVASGGREQFF TGTGCCAGCAGCTCCGTAGCTAGCGGGGGCCGGGAGCAGTTCTTC
. TRBJ2-2 TRBV5-4 TRBD2 CASSPTKRGGSLGAGELFF TGTGCCAGCAGCCCCACGAAGCGGGGGGGCAGTCTCGGAGCCGGGGAGCTGTTTTTT
. TRBJ1-1 TRBV30 . CAWISFRARSRTEAFF TGTGCCTGGATCTCCTTCAGGGCCAGGTCGAGAACTGAAGCTTTCTTT
. TRBJ2-3 TRBV2 . CASSEEASSTDTQYF TGTGCCAGCAGTGAGGAAGCTAGTAGCACAGATACGCAGTATTTT
. TRBJ2-3 TRBV4-1 . CASSPAAVGTDTQYF TGCGCCAGCAGCCCCGCAGCGGTTGGCACAGATACGCAGTATTTT
. TRBJ2-1 TRBV7-2 . CASSSRSGSYNEQFF TGTGCCAGCAGCTCGCGGAGCGGGTCCTACAATGAGCAGTTCTTC
. TRBJ2-5 TRBV7-3 TRBD2 CASSFGGSETQYF TGTGCCAGCAGCTTTGGCGGGAGTGAGACCCAGTACTTC
. TRBJ2-7 TRBV6-1 . CASHQGRGTNEQYF TGTGCCAGTCACCAAGGGAGGGGGACCAACGAGCAGTACTTC
. TRBJ2-7 TRBV4-2 TRBD2 CASSQETSGHYEQYF TGTGCCAGCAGCCAAGAGACTAGCGGGCACTACGAGCAGTACTTC
. TRBJ2-7 TRBV28 . CASSLPGQGSGEQYF TGTGCCAGCAGTTTGCCGGGACAAGGGTCTGGCGAGCAGTACTTC
. TRBJ1-3 TRBV18 . CASSPPNSVGDTIYF TGTGCCAGCTCACCACCGAATTCCGTTGGAGACACCATATATTTT
once TRBJ2-5 TRBV30 . CAWSLGGQETQYF TGTGCCTGGAGCCTTGGGGGGCAAGAGACCCAGTACTTC
once TRBJ2-1 TRBV19 TRBD2 CASSGREISYNEQFF TGTGCCAGTAGTGGGCGGGAGATCTCCTACAATGAGCAGTTCTTC
. TRBJ1-1 TRBV7-2 . CASSFAEGTEAFF TGTGCCAGCAGCTTCGCGGAGGGCACTGAAGCTTTCTTT
. TRBJ1-1 TRBV5-4 TRBD1 CASSWANRGNTEAFF TGTGCCAGCAGCTGGGCCAACAGGGGGAACACTGAAGCTTTCTTT
. TRBJ2-7 TRBV5-4 TRBD1 CASSPEPDRGRNEQYF TGTGCCAGCAGCCCCGAACCGGACAGGGGTAGGAACGAGCAGTACTTC
once TRBJ2-1 TRBV15 TRBD2 CATNRWLAGVNEQFF TGTGCCACCAATCGTTGGCTAGCGGGAGTAAATGAGCAGTTCTTC
. TRBJ2-2 TRBV5-1 . CASSLRGEGANTGELFF TGCGCCAGCAGCTTGCGAGGTGAGGGGGCGAACACCGGGGAGCTGTTTTTT
. TRBJ1-2 TRBV30 TRBD1 CAWSKMTGVDGYTF TGTGCCTGGAGTAAAATGACAGGGGTGGATGGCTACACCTTC
. TRBJ2-2 TRBV4-1 TRBD2 CASSHPGTSGFTGELFF TGCGCCAGCAGCCATCCCGGGACTAGCGGCTTCACCGGGGAGCTGTTTTTT
. TRBJ2-1 TRBV25-1 . CASGRGSGVYNEQFF TGTGCCAGCGGGAGGGGGAGCGGGGTTTACAATGAGCAGTTCTTC
. TRBJ2-5 TRBV5-8 TRBD1 CASSSDRAETQYF TGTGCCAGCAGCTCGGACAGGGCAGAGACCCAGTACTTC
. TRBJ2-1 TRBV5-6 . CASIQTTLGEQFF TGTGCCAGCATTCAGACTACCCTGGGAGAGCAGTTCTTC
. TRBJ1-1 TRBV19 . CASSITWASSEAFF TGTGCCAGTAGTATTACCTGGGCCAGCTCTGAAGCTTTCTTT
. TRBJ2-1 TRBV7-6 . CASSLVARYNEQFF TGTGCCAGCAGCTTAGTCGCCAGATACAATGAGCAGTTCTTC
few TRBJ1-1 TRBV7-3 . CASSLIPVRTEAFF TGTGCCAGCAGCTTAATACCGGTTCGGACTGAAGCTTTCTTT
. TRBJ2-5 TRBV7-2 TRBD2 CASSLGGRTSGQETQYF TGTGCCAGCAGCTTGGGGGGGAGGACTAGCGGCCAAGAGACCCAGTACTTC
. TRBJ2-3 TRBV5-1 . CASSWGRRQSGTQYF TGCGCCAGCAGCTGGGGGCGGCGTCAGTCAGGTACGCAGTATTTT
. TRBJ1-2 TRBV10-3 . CAISGLVGFYGYTF TGTGCCATCAGTGGGCTAGTTGGATTCTATGGCTACACCTTC
. TRBJ1-2 TRBV6-5 . CASSQDSPNYGYTF TGTGCCAGCAGCCAGGACAGTCCCAACTATGGCTACACCTTC
. TRBJ1-4 TRBV10-3 . CAISTDRRNEKLFF TGTGCCATCAGTACAGACAGGAGGAATGAAAAACTGTTTTTT
few TRBJ2-5 TRBV27 . CASSFRQGLQETQYF TGTGCCAGCAGTTTCCGGCAGGGCCTCCAAGAGACCCAGTACTTC
. TRBJ1-2 TRBV4-3 . CASSQDLRATGYTF TGCGCCAGCAGCCAAGATTTGAGAGCTACGGGCTACACCTTC
. TRBJ2-1 TRBV10-3 TRBD2 CAATSRIYNEQFF TGTGCCGCGACTAGCAGAATTTACAATGAGCAGTTCTTC
. TRBJ1-2 TRBV28 . CASSINLDSYGYTF TGTGCCAGCAGTATCAACCTAGACAGTTATGGCTACACCTTC
. TRBJ2-5 TRBV5-8 . CASSWTEQETQYF TGTGCCAGCAGCTGGACAGAACAAGAGACCCAGTACTTC
. TRBJ1-6 TRBV9 TRBD1 CASSVTGGRSYNSPLHF TGTGCCAGCAGCGTAACAGGGGGAAGGTCCTATAATTCACCCCTCCACTTT
. TRBJ2-7 TRBV5-1 TRBD2 CASSFQPGTSGRLTSGEQYF TGCGCCAGCAGCTTCCAACCCGGGACTAGCGGGAGACTCACGTCGGGGGAGCAGTACTTC
. TRBJ1-6 TRBV25-1 . CASSRGGFPNSPLHF TGTGCCAGCAGTCGGGGTGGGTTCCCTAATTCACCCCTCCACTTT
. TRBJ2-7 TRBV6-5 . CASSYSIRGGYEQYF TGTGCCAGCAGTTACTCGATCAGGGGTGGGTACGAGCAGTACTTC
once TRBJ1-1 TRBV10-3 . CAISDLETEKAFF TGTGCCATCAGTGATTTGGAAACAGAGAAAGCTTTCTTT
. TRBJ1-4 TRBV25-1 . CASSPGREWKEKLFF TGTGCCAGCAGCCCAGGCCGGGAATGGAAGGAAAAACTGTTTTTT
. TRBJ1-2 TRBV27 . CASSLAGAHGYTF TGTGCCAGCAGTTTGGCAGGGGCTCATGGCTACACCTTC
. TRBJ2-2 TRBV6-8 . CAEQVETGELFF TGTGCCGAGCAGGTAGAGACCGGGGAGCTGTTTTTT
. TRBJ1-2 TRBV6-1 . CASSEHGGLYGYTF TGTGCCAGCAGTGAACACGGGGGGCTCTATGGCTACACCTTC
. TRBJ1-2 TRBV6-1 TRBD1 CASKMTGAYGYTF TGTGCCAGCAAGATGACAGGGGCCTATGGCTACACCTTC
. TRBJ2-3 TRBV5-1 . CASSSVGAGDTQYF TGCGCCAGCAGCTCGGTGGGGGCAGGGGATACGCAGTATTTT
. TRBJ2-1 TRBV7-2 TRBD1 CASRAGQGSYNEQFF TGTGCCAGCAGAGCCGGACAGGGGTCCTACAATGAGCAGTTCTTC
. TRBJ2-1 TRBV7-2 TRBD2 CASSPRTRGIGEQFF TGTGCCAGCAGCCCCCGGACTAGAGGAATTGGGGAGCAGTTCTTC
few TRBJ1-1 TRBV6-5 . CASRGLFGDTEAFF TGTGCCAGCAGAGGACTCTTTGGGGACACTGAAGCTTTCTTT
. TRBJ2-1 TRBV10-1 TRBD2 CASIPGRAYEQFF TGCGCCAGCATCCCCGGGAGGGCCTATGAGCAGTTCTTC
few TRBJ1-1 TRBV12-2 . CASRSRDRTFTSEAFF TGTGCAAGTCGCTCCAGGGACAGGACTTTTACTTCTGAAGCTTTCTTT
. TRBJ2-5 TRBV6-1 . CASSAPTGSGGETQYF TGTGCCAGCAGTGCACCCACAGGGAGTGGTGGGGAGACCCAGTACTTC
. TRBJ1-1 TRBV15 . CATSRIGGLAFF TGTGCCACCAGCAGGATCGGGGGATTAGCTTTCTTT
. TRBJ1-2 TRBV5-4 . CASSSMVGGTWFGYTF TGTGCCAGCAGCTCCATGGTAGGGGGTACCTGGTTTGGCTACACCTTC